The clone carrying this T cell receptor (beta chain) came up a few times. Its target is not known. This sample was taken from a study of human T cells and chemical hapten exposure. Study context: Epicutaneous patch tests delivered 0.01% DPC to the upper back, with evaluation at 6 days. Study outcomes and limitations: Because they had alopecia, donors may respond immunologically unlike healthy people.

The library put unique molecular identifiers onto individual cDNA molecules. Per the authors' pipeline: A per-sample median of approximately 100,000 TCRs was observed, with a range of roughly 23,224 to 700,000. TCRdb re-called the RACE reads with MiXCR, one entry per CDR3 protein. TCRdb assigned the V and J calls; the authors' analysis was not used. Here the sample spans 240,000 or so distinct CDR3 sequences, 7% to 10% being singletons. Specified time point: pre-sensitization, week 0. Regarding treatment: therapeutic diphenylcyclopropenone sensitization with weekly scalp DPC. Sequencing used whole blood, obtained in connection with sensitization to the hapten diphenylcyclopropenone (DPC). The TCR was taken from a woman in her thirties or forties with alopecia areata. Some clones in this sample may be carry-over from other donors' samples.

CDR3 nucleotides: TGCGCCAGCAGCCAAGTCTCCGGGACAGGGGGTGACGAGCAGTACTTC. Encoded protein: CASSQVSGTGGDEQYF. The rearrangement joins TRBV4-3 to TRBJ2-7, with TRBD1 matching 11 bases. Germline loops: CDR1 LGHNA, CDR2 YSLEER. V lost 1 base, J lost 5 bases, and 7 bases stayed unmatched. The CDR3 spans 16 residues.